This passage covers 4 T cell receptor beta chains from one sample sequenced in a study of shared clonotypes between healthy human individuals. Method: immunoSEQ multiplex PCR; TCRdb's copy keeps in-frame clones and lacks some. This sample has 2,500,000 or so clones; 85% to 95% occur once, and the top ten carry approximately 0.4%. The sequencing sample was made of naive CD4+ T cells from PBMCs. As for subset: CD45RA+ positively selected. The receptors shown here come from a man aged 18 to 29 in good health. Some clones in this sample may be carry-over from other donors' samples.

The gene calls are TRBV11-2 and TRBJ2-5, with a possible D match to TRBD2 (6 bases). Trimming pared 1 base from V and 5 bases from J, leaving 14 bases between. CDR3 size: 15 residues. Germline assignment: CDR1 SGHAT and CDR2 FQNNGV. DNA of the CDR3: TGTGCCAGCAGCTTAGTGCTTACCCGGGGGGAGACCCAGTACTTC. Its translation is CASSLVLTRGETQYF.

CDR3 in amino acids: CASSKDAGANYGYTF. The CDR3 DNA is TGCGCCAGCAGCAAGGACGCAGGGGCTAACTATGGCTACACCTTC. The rearrangement joins TRBV4-3 to TRBJ1-2; tentatively, D is TRBD1 (6 bases). The CDR3 length is 15 residues. Germline V gene lookup returns CDR1 LGHNA and CDR2 YSLEER. With 5 bases removed from V and 0 bases from J, the gap between germline ends came to 13 bases.

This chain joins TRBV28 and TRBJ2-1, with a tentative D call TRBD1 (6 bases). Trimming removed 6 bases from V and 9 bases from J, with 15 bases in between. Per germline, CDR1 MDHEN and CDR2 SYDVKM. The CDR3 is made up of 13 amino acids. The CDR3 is CASRVGHNGEQFF. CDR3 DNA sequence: TGTGCCAGCAGGGTGGGACACAACGGTGAGCAGTTCTTC.

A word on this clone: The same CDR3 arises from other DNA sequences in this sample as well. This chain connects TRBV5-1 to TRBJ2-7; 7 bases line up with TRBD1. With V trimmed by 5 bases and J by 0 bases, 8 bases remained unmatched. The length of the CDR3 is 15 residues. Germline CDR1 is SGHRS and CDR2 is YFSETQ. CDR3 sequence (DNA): TGCGCCAGCAGTTCCGGGACAGTTTTCTCCTACGAGCAGTACTTC. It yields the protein CASSSGTVFSYEQYF.